This record looks at one T cell receptor (beta chain) sequence and its context. Germline loops: CDR1 MDHEN, CDR2 SYDVKM. This CDR3 has 15 residues. Trimming removed 8 bases from V and 6 bases from J; junction bases left unmatched: 12. Libraries were prepared by immunoSEQ multiplex PCR; TCRdb keeps only in-frame clonotypes and omits some of them. The repertoire includes 560,000 or so clones, about 95% of them detected once, and less than 0.12% sits in the top ten. The data belong to a study of shared clonotypes between healthy human individuals. Study as a whole: There were three CD4 naive, three CD4 memory, two CD8 naive and one CD8 memory plates per donor.

Positively selected for CCR7, the CD45RO-negative cells used as naive CD8 cells excluded terminally differentiated effector memory CD45RA+ cells. The sequence derives from a young woman in good health. The V gene is TRBV28, the J gene TRBJ2-1, with 8 bases that match TRBD2. Sequenced input: naive CD8+ T cells sorted from blood. The CDR3, as DNA: TGTGCCAGCCTCCCTGTCAGCGGGAGCTTCAATGAGCAGTTCTTC. This translates into CASLPVSGSFNEQFF.